Included here is one T cell receptor beta chain sequence, with context. The antigen remains undetermined. The sample originates from a study of cytomegalovirus exposure and HLA in healthy donors. Overall study: The same platform was used for the approximately 110 validation repertoires and the roughly 670 first-cohort repertoires, a later analysis reported.

Germline V gene sequence: CDR1 SGHRS, CDR2 YFSETQ. Trimming removed 2 bases from V and 2 bases from J; junction bases left unmatched: 11. This CDR3 is built from 17 residues. General study findings and limits: The classifier, whose performance was assessed in both the original and validation cohorts, reportedly diagnosed cytomegalovirus status with high specificity and sensitivity. While the bulk of TCR sequences proved rare, some public TCRs turned up in many donors. Associated with cytomegalovirus, according to the listing, were around 160 TCR beta chains.

Assay used: immunoSEQ multiplex PCR; TCRdb lists only in-frame clones, some missing. The sample contains under 200,000 clones, about 90% of which appear only once. The chain uses TRBV5-1 and TRBJ2-3; 7 bases align to TRBD2. The receptor's source is a woman younger than 35 in good health and CMV-seropositive. The sequenced sample consisted of PBMCs. CDR3 bases: TGCGCCAGCAGCTTTTCGGGGGGACCGATTCCCACAGATACGCAGTATTTT. Its translation is CASSFSGGPIPTDTQYF.